This T cell receptor (beta chain) stems from a study of Ad26.COV2.S vaccination and SARS-CoV-2 variants. About the study: Donor was one of the participants in the Ad26.COV2.S arm of the COV1001 trial. Intramuscularly, Ad26.COV2.S was given either once or twice, 56 days apart.

Clones were read by immunoSEQ multiplex PCR, and TCRdb kept only the in-frame ones, dropping some. The table lists roughly 320,000 clones, around nine tenths of them singletons. Treatment meaning: around 19 received Ad26.COV2.S at low or high dose, single or two shots; roughly five received placebo; per-sample allocation not given. All samples were drawn on day 63, counting from the first vaccine or placebo injection. The vaccine antigen was prefusion-stabilized Wuhan SARS-CoV-2 spike. The germline CDR1 and CDR2 sequences are LNHNV and YYDKDF (reference sequence). This CDR3 has 14 residues. The germline V and J ends were trimmed by 0 bases and 3 bases, with 8 bases remaining between them.

The chain carries TRBV15 and TRBJ1-2; a weak D match, TRBD1 (5 bases). The receptor was isolated from a person between 18 and 65 years old who received the Ad26.COV2.S COVID-19 vaccine or a placebo. The sequences come from peripheral blood, collected in a trial of Ad26.COV2.S vaccine versus placebo. The CDR3 DNA reads TGTGCCACCAGCAGAGATGACAGTCACTATGGCTACACCTTC. It encodes CATSRDDSHYGYTF.